One T cell receptor (beta chain) is described in this entry. This CDR3 is built from 16 residues. Germline loops: CDR1 SGHRS, CDR2 YFSETQ. V dropped 2 bases and J dropped 4 bases, with 19 bases sitting between them. The record originates from a study of T cell changes during pregnancy in multiple sclerosis. Method: immunoSEQ multiplex PCR; TCRdb's copy keeps in-frame clones and lacks some. The sample holds over 90,000 clones, approximately 93% seen once. The chain joins TRBV5-1 to TRBJ2-7; D perhaps matches TRBD1 (5 bases). The sample consisted of peripheral blood, taken after pregnancy. The receptor comes from a female donor with multiple sclerosis, enrolled in a pregnancy study. The CDR3 sequence is CASSFVQGISTYEQYF. CDR3 bases: TGCGCCAGCAGCTTTGTGCAGGGCATCAGTACGTACGAGCAGTACTTC.